This section outlines one T cell receptor beta chain sequence together with its context. The antigen is undetermined. The data were obtained in a study of identical twins. Study observations and caveats: Findings came from cross-sectional statistics, without long-term follow-up of donors. A lower insertion count was a feature of abundant cord blood beta clonotypes, with no such feature in memory repertoires.

The cDNA had a unique molecular identifier and a template-switch universal primer site. TCRdb redid the calling of the 5' RACE reads with MiXCR, one entry per CDR3 protein. The data show about 340,000 distinct CDR3 sequences, 9% to 15% seen once. Among all donors, each was a healthy Caucasian. The same sample was also studied in work on yellow fever vaccine responses in identical twins.

This sequence originates from a woman younger than 35 in good health. The specimen sequenced was CD8+ T cells sorted from blood.

CDR3 protein: CASSLESAGTYEQYF. Written as DNA, the CDR3 is TGTGCCAGCAGCTTAGAGTCCGCTGGCACCTACGAGCAGTACTTC. The V call is TRBV7-9, the J call TRBJ2-7; no reliable D call. Looked up from germline, CDR1 is SEHNR and CDR2 is FQNEAQ (reference sequence). There are 15 residues in the CDR3. With 1 base removed from V and 2 bases from J, the gap between germline ends came to 12 bases.